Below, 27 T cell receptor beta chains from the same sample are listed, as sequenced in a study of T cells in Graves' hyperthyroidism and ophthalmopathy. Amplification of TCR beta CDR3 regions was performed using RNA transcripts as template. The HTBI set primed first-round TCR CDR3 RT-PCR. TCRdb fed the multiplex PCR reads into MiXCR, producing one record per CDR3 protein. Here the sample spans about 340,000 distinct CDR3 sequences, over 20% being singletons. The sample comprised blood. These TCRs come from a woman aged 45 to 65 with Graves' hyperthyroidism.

This CDR3 is CSARGTRVMNTEAFF. The CDR3 bases are TGCAGTGCTAGGGGGACACGAGTTATGAACACTGAAGCTTTCTTT. The chain uses TRBV20-1 and TRBJ1-1, with D perhaps TRBD1 (6 bases). The germline gives CDR1 DFQATT, CDR2 SNEGSKA (reference sequence). CDR3 length: 15 amino acids. V lost 3 bases and J lost 0, with 14 bases in between.

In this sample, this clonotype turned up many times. The CDR3 DNA is TGCAGTGCTAGAGACACCGGCGTATCACCCCTCCACTTT. Translation: CSARDTGVSPLHF. The V gene is TRBV20-1, the J gene TRBJ1-6, with no clear D. V dropped 0 bases and J dropped 10 bases, with 10 bases sitting between them. The CDR3 covers 13 residues. Germline assignment: CDR1 DFQATT and CDR2 SNEGSKA (reference sequence).

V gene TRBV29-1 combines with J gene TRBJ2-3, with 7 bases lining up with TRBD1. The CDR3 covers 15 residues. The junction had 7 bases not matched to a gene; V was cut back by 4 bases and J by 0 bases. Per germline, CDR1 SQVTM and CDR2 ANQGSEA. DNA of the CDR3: TGCAGCGTTGCTAGCCAGGGGGTAAGCACAGATACGCAGTATTTT. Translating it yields CSVASQGVSTDTQYF.

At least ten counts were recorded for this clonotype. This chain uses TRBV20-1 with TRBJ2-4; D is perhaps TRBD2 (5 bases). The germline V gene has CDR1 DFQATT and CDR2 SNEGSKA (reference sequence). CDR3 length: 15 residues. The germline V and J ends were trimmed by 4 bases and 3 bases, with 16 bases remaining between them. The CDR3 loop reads CSAIGRTGNKNIQYF. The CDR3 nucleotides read TGCAGTGCTATCGGTCGGACGGGGAACAAAAACATTCAGTACTTC.

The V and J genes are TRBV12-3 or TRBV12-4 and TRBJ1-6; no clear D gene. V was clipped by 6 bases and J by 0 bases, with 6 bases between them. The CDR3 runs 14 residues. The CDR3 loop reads CASRSLSYNSPLHF. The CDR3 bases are TGTGCCAGCAGGTCCCTCTCCTATAATTCACCCCTCCACTTT.

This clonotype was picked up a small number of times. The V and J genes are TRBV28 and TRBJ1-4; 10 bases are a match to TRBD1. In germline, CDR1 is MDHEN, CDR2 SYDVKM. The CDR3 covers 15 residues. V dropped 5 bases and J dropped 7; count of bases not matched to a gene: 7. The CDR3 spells CASSDWTGGGEKLFF. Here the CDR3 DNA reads TGTGCCAGCAGTGATTGGACAGGGGGGGGTGAAAAACTGTTTTTT.

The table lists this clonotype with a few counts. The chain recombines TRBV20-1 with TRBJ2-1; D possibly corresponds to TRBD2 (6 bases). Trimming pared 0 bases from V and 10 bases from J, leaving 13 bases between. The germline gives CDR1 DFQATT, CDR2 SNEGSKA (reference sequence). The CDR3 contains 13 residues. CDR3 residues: CSARDLRGREQFF. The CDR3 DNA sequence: TGCAGTGCTAGAGATCTTCGAGGGAGGGAGCAGTTCTTC.

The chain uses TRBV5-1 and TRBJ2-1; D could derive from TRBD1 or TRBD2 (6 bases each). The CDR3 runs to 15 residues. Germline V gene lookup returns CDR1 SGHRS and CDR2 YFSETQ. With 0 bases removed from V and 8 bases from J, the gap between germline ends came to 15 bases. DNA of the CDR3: TGCGCCAGCAGCTTGGGGGGGGCCATCGTCGATGAGCAGTTCTTC. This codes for CASSLGGAIVDEQFF.

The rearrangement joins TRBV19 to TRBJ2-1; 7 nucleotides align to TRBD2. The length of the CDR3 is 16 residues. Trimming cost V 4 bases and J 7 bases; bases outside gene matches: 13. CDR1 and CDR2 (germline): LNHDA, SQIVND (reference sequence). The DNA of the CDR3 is TGTGCCAGTAGTACCCGGAGGCTAGCGGAAGGGAATGAGCAGTTCTTC. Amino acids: CASSTRRLAEGNEQFF.

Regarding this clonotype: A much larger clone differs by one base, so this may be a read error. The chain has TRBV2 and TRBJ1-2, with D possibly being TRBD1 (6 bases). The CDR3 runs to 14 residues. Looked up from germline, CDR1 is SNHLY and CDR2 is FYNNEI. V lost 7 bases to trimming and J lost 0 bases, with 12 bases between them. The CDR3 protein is CASNPDRSNYGYTF. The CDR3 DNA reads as TGTGCCAGCAATCCAGACAGGTCTAACTATGGCTACACCTTC.

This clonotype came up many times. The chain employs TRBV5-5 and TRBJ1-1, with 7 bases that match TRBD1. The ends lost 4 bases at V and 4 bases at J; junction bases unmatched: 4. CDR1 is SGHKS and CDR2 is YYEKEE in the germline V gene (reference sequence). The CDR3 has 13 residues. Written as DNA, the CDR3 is TGTGCCAGCAGCCTGACAGGGTTCACTGAAGCTTTCTTT. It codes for CASSLTGFTEAFF.

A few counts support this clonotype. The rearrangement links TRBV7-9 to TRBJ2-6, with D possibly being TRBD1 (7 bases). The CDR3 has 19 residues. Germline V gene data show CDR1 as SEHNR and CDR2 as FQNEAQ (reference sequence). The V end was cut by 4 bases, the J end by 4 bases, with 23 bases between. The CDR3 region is CASSSYPDRQGGGANVLTF. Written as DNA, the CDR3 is TGTGCCAGCAGCTCCTATCCGGACAGGCAGGGGGGAGGGGCCAACGTCCTGACTTTC.

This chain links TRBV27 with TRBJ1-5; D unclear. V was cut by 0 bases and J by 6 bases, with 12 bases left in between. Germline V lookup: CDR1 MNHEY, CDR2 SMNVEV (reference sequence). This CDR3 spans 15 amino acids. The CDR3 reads CASSLSWGLAQPQHF. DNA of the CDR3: TGTGCCAGCAGTTTATCGTGGGGATTGGCTCAGCCCCAGCATTTT.

This CDR3 is CAITQLAGPTDTQYF. CDR3 bases: TGTGCCATCACCCAACTAGCGGGGCCCACAGATACGCAGTATTTT. The chain has TRBV10-3 and TRBJ2-3; 10 bases fit TRBD2. Per the germline V gene, CDR1 is ENHRY and CDR2 is SYGVKD. CDR3 size: 15 residues. Trimming removed 7 bases from V and 2 bases from J; junction bases left unmatched: 6.

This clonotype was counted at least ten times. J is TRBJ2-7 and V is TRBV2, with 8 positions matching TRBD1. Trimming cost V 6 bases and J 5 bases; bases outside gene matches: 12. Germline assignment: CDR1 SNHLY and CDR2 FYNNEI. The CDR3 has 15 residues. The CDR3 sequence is CASSRTGNDGDEQYF. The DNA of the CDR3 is TGTGCCAGCAGCCGGACAGGGAATGACGGGGACGAGCAGTACTTC.

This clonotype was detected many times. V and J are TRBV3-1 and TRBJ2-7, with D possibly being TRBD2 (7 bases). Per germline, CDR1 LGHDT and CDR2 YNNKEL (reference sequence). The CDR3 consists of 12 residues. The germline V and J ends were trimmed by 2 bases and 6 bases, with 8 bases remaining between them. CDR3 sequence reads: CASSQRGGEQYF. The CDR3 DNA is TGTGCCAGCAGCCAAAGGGGGGGCGAGCAGTACTTC.

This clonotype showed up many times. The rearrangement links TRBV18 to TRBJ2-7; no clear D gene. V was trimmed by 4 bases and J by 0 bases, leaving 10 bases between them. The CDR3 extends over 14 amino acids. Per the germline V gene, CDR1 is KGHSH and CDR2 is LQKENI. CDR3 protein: CASSLPQPSYEQYF. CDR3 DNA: TGTGCCAGCTCACTCCCCCAACCCTCCTACGAGCAGTACTTC.

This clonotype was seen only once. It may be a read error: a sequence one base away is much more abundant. CDR3 nucleotides: TGTGCCAGCAGACTCGTCACAGATACGCAGTATTTT. It is translated as CASRLVTDTQYF. V usage is TRBV13 and J usage is TRBJ2-3; D unclear. Germline loops: CDR1 PRHDT, CDR2 FYEKMQ (reference sequence). This CDR3 is 12 amino acids long. Between the trimmed V and J ends, which lost 6 bases and 2 bases, there was a span of 6 bases.

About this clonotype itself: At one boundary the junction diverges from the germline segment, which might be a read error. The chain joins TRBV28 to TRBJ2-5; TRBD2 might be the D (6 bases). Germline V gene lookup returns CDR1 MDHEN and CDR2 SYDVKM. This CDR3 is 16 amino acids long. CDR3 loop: CAGRRRDFGYQETQYF. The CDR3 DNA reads TGTGCCGGCAGGAGACGGGACTTCGGGTACCAAGAGACCCAGTACTTC.

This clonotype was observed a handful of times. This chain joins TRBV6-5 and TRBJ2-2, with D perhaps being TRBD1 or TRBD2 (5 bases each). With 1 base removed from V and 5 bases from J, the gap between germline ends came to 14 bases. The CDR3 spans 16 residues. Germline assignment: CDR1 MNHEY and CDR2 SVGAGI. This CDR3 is CASSYLGLRGTGELFF. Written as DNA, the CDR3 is TGTGCCAGCAGTTACTTGGGGTTGAGGGGAACCGGGGAGCTGTTTTTT.

CDR3 sequence: CASSQASRANTEAFF. The DNA of the CDR3 is TGTGCCAGCAGCCAAGCCTCCAGGGCGAACACTGAAGCTTTCTTT. This sequence joins TRBV4-2 and TRBJ1-1; tentatively, D is TRBD1 (5 bases). This CDR3 is 15 amino acids long. Germline V lookup: CDR1 LGHNA, CDR2 YNFKEQ. The ends were cut back, 1 base at V and 1 base at J, with 10 bases in the middle.

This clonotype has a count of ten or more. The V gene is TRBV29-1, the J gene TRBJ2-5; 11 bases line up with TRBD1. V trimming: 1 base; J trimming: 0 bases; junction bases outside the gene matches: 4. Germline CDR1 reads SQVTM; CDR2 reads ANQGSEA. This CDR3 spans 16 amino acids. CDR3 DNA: TGCAGCGTTGAAGGGGGGACAGGGGGAAACCAAGAGACCCAGTACTTC. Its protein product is CSVEGGTGGNQETQYF.

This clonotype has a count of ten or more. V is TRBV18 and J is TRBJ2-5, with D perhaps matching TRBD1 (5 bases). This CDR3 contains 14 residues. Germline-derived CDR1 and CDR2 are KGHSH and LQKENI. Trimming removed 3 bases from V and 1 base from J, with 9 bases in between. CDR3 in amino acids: CASSPRATQETQYF. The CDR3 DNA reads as TGTGCCAGCTCACCCAGGGCGACCCAAGAGACCCAGTACTTC.

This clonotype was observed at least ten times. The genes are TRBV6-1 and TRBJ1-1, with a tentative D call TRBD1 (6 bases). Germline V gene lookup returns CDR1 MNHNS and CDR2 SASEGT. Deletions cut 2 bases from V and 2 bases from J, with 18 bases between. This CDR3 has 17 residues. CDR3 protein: CASSESRGSWVNTEAFF. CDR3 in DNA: TGTGCCAGCAGTGAAAGTAGGGGGAGTTGGGTTAACACTGAAGCTTTCTTT.

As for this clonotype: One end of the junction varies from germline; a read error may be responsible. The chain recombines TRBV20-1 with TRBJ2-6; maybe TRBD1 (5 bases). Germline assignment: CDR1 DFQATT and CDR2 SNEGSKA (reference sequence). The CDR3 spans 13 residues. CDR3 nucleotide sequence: TGCAGTGTGAAGAGAGTTGGGGCCAGCGTCCTGACTTTC. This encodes CSVKRVGASVLTF.

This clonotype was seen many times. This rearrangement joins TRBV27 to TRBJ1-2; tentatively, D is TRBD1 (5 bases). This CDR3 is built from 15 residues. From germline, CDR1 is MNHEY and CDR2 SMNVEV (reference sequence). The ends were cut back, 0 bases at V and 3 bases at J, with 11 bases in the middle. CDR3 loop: CASSLSRGAYYGYTF. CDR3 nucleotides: TGTGCCAGCAGTTTATCGAGAGGGGCGTACTATGGCTACACCTTC.

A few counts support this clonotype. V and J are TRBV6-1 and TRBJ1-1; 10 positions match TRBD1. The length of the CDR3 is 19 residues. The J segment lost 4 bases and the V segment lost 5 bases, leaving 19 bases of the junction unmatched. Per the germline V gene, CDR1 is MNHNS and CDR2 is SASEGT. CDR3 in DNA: TGTGCCAGCAGTTCTTCACTTTCCGGGACAGGGGTAGAAGGCACTGAAGCTTTCTTT. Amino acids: CASSSSLSGTGVEGTEAFF.